This is a list of T cell receptor beta chains from one sample in a study of a mutant IDH1 vaccine in newly diagnosed glioma. TCRdb keeps only in-frame clones here, not all; method: immunoSEQ multiplex PCR. The sample has about 96,000 clones, around four fifths seen once; the top ten hold roughly 6.9%. The material sequenced was PBMCs, taken from a glioma patient treated with radiotherapy, temozolomide or both. Receptors originate from a man in his forties or fifties with glioma. Both conserved end residues are trimmed from each CDR3. The order of the fields is J gene, V gene, CDR3 protein.

j_call: TRBJ1-6
v_call: TRBV7-9
cdr3_aa: ASSLERHWGENSPLH

j_call: TRBJ2-1
v_call: TRBV7-2
cdr3_aa: ASRDLLATSSYNEQF

j_call: TRBJ1-2
v_call: TRBV11-2
cdr3_aa: ASSRGGGYGYT

j_call: TRBJ1-6
v_call: TRBV6-6
cdr3_aa: ASSHGTFGASPLH

j_call: TRBJ2-5
v_call: TRBV5-4
cdr3_aa: ASSLSRPPGTQY

j_call: TRBJ2-5
v_call: TRBV6-1
cdr3_aa: ASSEATGLQETQY

j_call: TRBJ2-3
v_call: TRBV6-6
cdr3_aa: ASSYSGGGAHTQY

j_call: TRBJ2-7
v_call: TRBV7-2
cdr3_aa: ASSLGLAGSYEQY

j_call: TRBJ2-1
v_call: TRBV30
cdr3_aa: AWSVGSVLDEQF

j_call: TRBJ2-7
v_call: TRBV10-1
cdr3_aa: AIPPHLDSYEQY

j_call: TRBJ1-2
v_call: TRBV10-2
cdr3_aa: ASSLSRGQGIYGYT

j_call: TRBJ2-1
v_call: TRBV9
cdr3_aa: ASSVAIAGRGDEQF

j_call: TRBJ2-3
v_call: TRBV2
cdr3_aa: ASSHGGASTDTQY

j_call: TRBJ2-5
v_call: TRBV7-2
cdr3_aa: ASSPSGTQY

j_call: TRBJ2-1
v_call: TRBV11-3
cdr3_aa: ASSPSGSSYNEQF

j_call: TRBJ2-2
v_call: TRBV5-4
cdr3_aa: ASSLGGRRGTGELF

j_call: TRBJ2-7
v_call: TRBV30
cdr3_aa: AWAVGQGKVGRGEQY

j_call: TRBJ2-5
v_call: TRBV19
cdr3_aa: ASSIGLAGGTQY

j_call: TRBJ2-3
v_call: TRBV5-6
cdr3_aa: ASSFMEDTQY

j_call: TRBJ2-7
v_call: TRBV6-5
cdr3_aa: ASSYSIAGDEQY

j_call: TRBJ2-1
v_call: TRBV7-8
cdr3_aa: ASSREGDRYNEQF

j_call: TRBJ2-5
v_call: TRBV15
cdr3_aa: ATSRPRGQGVQY

j_call: TRBJ2-2
v_call: TRBV27
cdr3_aa: ASSFGAPGELF

j_call: TRBJ2-7
v_call: TRBV9
cdr3_aa: ASSPPTAGPYEQY

j_call: TRBJ2-7
v_call: TRBV25-1
cdr3_aa: ASSESGRTSSYEQY

j_call: TRBJ1-5
v_call: TRBV2
cdr3_aa: ASSPVGLDRVRQPQH

j_call: TRBJ1-2
v_call: TRBV2
cdr3_aa: ASKWDSAANYGYT